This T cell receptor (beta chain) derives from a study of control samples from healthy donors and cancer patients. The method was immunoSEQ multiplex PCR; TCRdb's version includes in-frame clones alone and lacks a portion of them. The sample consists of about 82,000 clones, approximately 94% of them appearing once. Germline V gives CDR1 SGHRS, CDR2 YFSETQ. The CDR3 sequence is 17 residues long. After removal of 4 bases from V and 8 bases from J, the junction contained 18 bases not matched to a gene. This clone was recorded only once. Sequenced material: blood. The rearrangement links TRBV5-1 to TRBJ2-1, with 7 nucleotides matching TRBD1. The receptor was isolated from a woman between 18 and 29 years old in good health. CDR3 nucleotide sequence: TGCGCCAGCAGCCCCAATAGACAGGGATCGGAAGTGGATGAGCAGTTCTTC. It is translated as CASSPNRQGSEVDEQFF. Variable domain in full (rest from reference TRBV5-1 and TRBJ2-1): KAGVTQTPRYLIKTRGQQVTLSCSPISGHRSVSWYQQTPGQGLQFLFEYFSETQRNKGNFPGRFSGRQFSNSRSEMNVSTLELGDSALYLCASSPNRQGSEVDEQFFGPGTRLTVL.